The 2 T cell receptor beta chains below were found in one sample sequenced in a study of CXCR3-negative and CXCR3-positive naive CD8 T cells. UMI-labeled 5' RACE yielded the TRB cDNA libraries. No DNA is given; TCRdb re-called the 5' RACE reads and lists each CDR3 protein once. This sample's table reports about 48,000 distinct CDR3 sequences. Sequencing was done on a sample of memory CD8+ T cells from blood. The source is a human donor in good health. Some clones in this sample may be carry-over from other donors' samples.

This chain uses TRBV11-2 with TRBJ1-3. Germline V gene lookup returns CDR1 SGHAT and CDR2 FQNNGV. The CDR3 runs 15 residues. CDR3 protein: CASSLPEAGGNTIYF.

V is TRBV11-3 and J is TRBJ2-2; TCRdb proposes TRBD2, but this gene call is untestable without DNA. Germline CDR1 SGHNT, CDR2 YENEEA. CDR3 length equals 17 residues. The CDR3: CASRPRREGANTGELFF.